A single count supports the clone carrying this T cell receptor beta chain. Sequenced by immunoSEQ multiplex PCR; TCRdb stores in-frame clones only, minus some. Of about 50,000 clones in the sample, about 90% were seen once. The data were taken from a study of OX40 agonist ivuxolimab in advanced cancers. For the study at large: Prior therapy, whether anti-PD-1, anti-PD-L1 or anti-CTLA-4, was allowed, and under 50% had some.

Trimming took 3 bases from V and 5 from J, leaving 13 bases between them. The length of the CDR3 is 14 residues. Germline V CDR1 and CDR2: KGHSH, LQKENI. This rearrangement joins TRBV18 to TRBJ2-5; D ambiguous. Material: CD4+ or CD8+ T cells sorted from blood, obtained in a trial of the OX40 agonist ivuxolimab. This TCR was recovered from an adult with an advanced solid tumor such as melanoma, head and neck, liver or kidney cancer. Here the CDR3 reads CASSPRKLGETQYF. The CDR3 region has the DNA TGTGCCAGCTCACCCCGGAAACTGGGGGAGACCCAGTACTTC.